The 9 T cell receptor beta chains given below trace back to one sample, sequenced in a study of OX40 agonist ivuxolimab in advanced cancers. The receptor library was made with the immunoSEQ multiplex PCR assay. TCRdb limited this immuneACCESS table to in-frame rearrangements with V and J called. A share of clones is missing; checked studies link under half to unresolved V genes, and the rest is unexplained. For this sample there are 39,000 or so clones; roughly 90% appear just once. The ten most abundant clones make up 0.55% to 0.6% of the sample. The material was CD4+ or CD8+ T cells sorted from blood, obtained in a trial of the OX40 agonist ivuxolimab. The receptors were sampled from an adult with an advanced solid tumor such as melanoma, head and neck, liver or kidney cancer.

This clone was recorded only once. The chain carries TRBV5-6 and TRBJ1-4; D may be TRBD1 (5 bases). The germline gives CDR1 SGHDT, CDR2 YYEEEE. The CDR3 sequence is 14 residues long. The ends were cut back, 3 bases at V and 3 bases at J, with 9 bases in the middle. The CDR3 is CASSWGRANEKLFF. The CDR3 DNA is TGTGCCAGCAGCTGGGGGAGGGCTAATGAAAAACTGTTTTTT.

The chain joins TRBV7-3 to TRBJ1-2; no firm D call. Germline-derived CDR1 and CDR2 are SGHTA and FQGTGA. Trimming took off 6 bases at V and 2 bases at J, with 10 bases between the two ends. The CDR3 totals 13 residues. The CDR3 is CASSLDPNYGYTF. The CDR3 DNA sequence: TGTGCCAGCAGTTTGGACCCAAACTATGGCTACACCTTC.

The chain combines TRBV5-6 with TRBJ2-1; tentative D call: TRBD2 (5 bases). The CDR3 has 15 residues. CDR1 and CDR2 from the germline V gene are SGHDT and YYEEEE. Trimming stripped 0 bases from V and 4 bases from J, with 11 bases between. The DNA for the CDR3 is TGTGCCAGCAGCTTGGAGCCTGAGGGTTACAATGAGCAGTTCTTC. It specifies CASSLEPEGYNEQFF.

This chain joins TRBV7-3 and TRBJ1-5; D ambiguous. Trimming pared 3 bases from V and 6 bases from J, leaving 9 bases between. This CDR3 is 13 amino acids long. Germline V gene sequence: CDR1 SGHTA, CDR2 FQGTGA. CDR3 nucleotides: TGTGCCAGCAGCTTGGGTCTGGGTCAGCCCCAGCATTTT. This translates into CASSLGLGQPQHF. Supplemented by reference TRBV7-3 and TRBJ1-5, the full variable domain reads GAGVSQTPSNKVTEKGKYVELRCDPISGHTALYWYRQSLGQGPEFLIYFQGTGAADDSGLPNDRFFAVRPEGSVSTLKIQRTERGDSAVYLCASSLGLGQPQHFGDGTRLSIL.

The V and J genes are TRBV7-2 and TRBJ1-2, with D unresolved. This CDR3 spans 17 amino acids. The V gene's germline CDR1 is SGHTA and CDR2 FQGNSA. Deletions cut 5 bases from V and 0 bases from J, with 19 bases between. This CDR3 is CASSPRRTPEPNYGYTF. CDR3 coding DNA: TGTGCCAGCAGCCCCAGAAGAACCCCCGAACCTAACTATGGCTACACCTTC.

The rearrangement joins TRBV25-1 to TRBJ2-5; 12 bases agree with TRBD2. V trimming: 4 bases; J trimming: 5 bases; junction bases outside the gene matches: 11. The CDR3 contains 17 residues. The germline CDR1 and CDR2 sequences are MGHDK and SYGVNS. This CDR3 is CASSGRLGLAGSETQYF. DNA of the CDR3: TGTGCCAGCAGTGGTCGCCTAGGACTAGCGGGATCGGAGACCCAGTACTTC.

In its sample, this clone was seen a few times. The chain employs TRBV5-1 and TRBJ2-2; 9 bases are shared with TRBD1. CDR1 and CDR2 from the germline V gene are SGHRS and YFSETQ. Trimming cost V 4 bases and J 3 bases; bases outside gene matches: 13. The CDR3 contains 18 residues. The CDR3, as DNA: TGCGCCAGCAGCCGATTCGGACCGGGACAGGGACACACCGGGGAGCTGTTTTTT. It yields the protein CASSRFGPGQGHTGELFF.

This chain links TRBV13 with TRBJ1-2; no reliable D call. There are 11 residues in the CDR3. In germline, CDR1 is PRHDT, CDR2 FYEKMQ (reference sequence). V was trimmed by 7 bases and J by 1 base, leaving 4 bases between them. The CDR3 DNA reads as TGTGCCAGCACCGATAACTATGGCTACACCTTC. Protein product: CASTDNYGYTF.

This chain links TRBV29-1 with TRBJ2-7; perhaps TRBD2 as D (6 bases). V lost 7 bases and J 2 bases, leaving 15 bases between the germline ends. Looked up from germline, CDR1 is SQVTM and CDR2 is ANQGSEA. This CDR3 is 13 amino acids long. CDR3 coding DNA: TGCAGCGCGTGGGCCGGGAGAACCTACGAGCAGTACTTC. Translated, it gives CSAWAGRTYEQYF.